Sequencing of this TCR beta chain was carried out in a study of cytomegalovirus exposure and HLA in healthy donors. Study-wide results and caveats: In an earlier analysis, most TCR beta V segments were productive about 87% or about 30% of the time. The authors listed around 150 TCR beta chains as cytomegalovirus-associated. Likely technical artifact: a cluster of highly shared sequence variants. Exclusion as indistinguishable affected some V segments, including TRBV6-2 and TRBV6-3.

The CDR3 contains 15 residues. Vbeta (60) and Jbeta (13) primers were used in the PCR. TCRdb keeps only in-frame clones here, not all; method: immunoSEQ multiplex PCR. Counted here are about 210,000 clones, 80% to 90% occurring once; the ten biggest clones make up around 0.23%. On this clone itself: No antigen is known for it.

This sequence joins TRBV21-1 and TRBJ2-7; TRBD1, the D gene given by the table, was not confirmed from the DNA. TRBV21-1 represents a pseudogene. The sequencing input was PBMCs. The TCR sequence derives from a girl aged 2 to 9 in good health and CMV-seronegative. CDR3 in amino acids: CASSATGQGSHEQYF. The CDR3 region has the DNA TGTGCCAGCAGCGCAACGGGACAGGGAAGCCACGAGCAGTACTTC.